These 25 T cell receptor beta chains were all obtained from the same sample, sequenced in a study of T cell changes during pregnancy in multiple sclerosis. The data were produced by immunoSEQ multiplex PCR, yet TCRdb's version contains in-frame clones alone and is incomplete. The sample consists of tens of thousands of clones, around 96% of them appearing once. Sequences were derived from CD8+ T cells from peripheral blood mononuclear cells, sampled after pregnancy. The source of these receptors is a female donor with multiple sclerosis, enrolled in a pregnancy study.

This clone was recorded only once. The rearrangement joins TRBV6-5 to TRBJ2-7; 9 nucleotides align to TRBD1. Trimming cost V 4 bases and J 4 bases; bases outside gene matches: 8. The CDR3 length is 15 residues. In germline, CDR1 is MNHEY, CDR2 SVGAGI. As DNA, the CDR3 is TGTGCCAGCAGTTCCGGGACAGGGATAACTTACGAGCAGTACTTC. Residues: CASSSGTGITYEQYF.

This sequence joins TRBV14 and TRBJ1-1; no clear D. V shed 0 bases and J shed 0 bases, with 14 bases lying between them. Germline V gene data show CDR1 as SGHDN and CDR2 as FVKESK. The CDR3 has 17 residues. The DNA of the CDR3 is TGTGCCAGCAGCCAAGATTTAGGGAGGGCCATGAACACTGAAGCTTTCTTT. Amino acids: CASSQDLGRAMNTEAFF.

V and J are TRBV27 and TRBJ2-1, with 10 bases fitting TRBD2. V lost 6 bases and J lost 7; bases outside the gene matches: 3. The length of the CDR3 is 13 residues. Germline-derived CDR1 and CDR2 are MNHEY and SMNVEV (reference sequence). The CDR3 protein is CASRLAGANEQFF. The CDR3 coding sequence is TGTGCCAGCAGGCTAGCGGGGGCTAATGAGCAGTTCTTC.

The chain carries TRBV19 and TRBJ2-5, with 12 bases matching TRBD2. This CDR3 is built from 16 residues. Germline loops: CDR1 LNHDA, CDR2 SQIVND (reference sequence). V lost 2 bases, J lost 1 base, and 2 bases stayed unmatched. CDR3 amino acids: CASSIRGLAGQETQYF. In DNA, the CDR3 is TGTGCCAGTAGTATAAGGGGACTAGCGGGCCAAGAGACCCAGTACTTC.

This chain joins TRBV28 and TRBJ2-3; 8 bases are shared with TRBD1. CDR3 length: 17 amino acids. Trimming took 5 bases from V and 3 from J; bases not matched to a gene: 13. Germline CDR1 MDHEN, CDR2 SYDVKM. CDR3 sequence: CASSLPTRTGRTDTQYF. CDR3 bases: TGTGCCAGCAGTCTACCTACTCGGACAGGGAGGACAGATACGCAGTATTTT.

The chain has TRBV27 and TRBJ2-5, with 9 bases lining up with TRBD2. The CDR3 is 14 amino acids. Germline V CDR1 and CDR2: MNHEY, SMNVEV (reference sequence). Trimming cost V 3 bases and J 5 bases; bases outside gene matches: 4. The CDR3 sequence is CASSFSGSGETQYF. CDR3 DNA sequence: TGTGCCAGCAGTTTTAGCGGGAGCGGTGAGACCCAGTACTTC.

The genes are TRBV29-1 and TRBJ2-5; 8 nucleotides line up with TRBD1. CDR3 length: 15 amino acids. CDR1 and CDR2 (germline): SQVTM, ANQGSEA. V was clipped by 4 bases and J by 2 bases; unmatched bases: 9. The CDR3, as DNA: TGCAGCGTTGGGGGGCCGACAGGGGAGCAAGAGACCCAGTACTTC. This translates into CSVGGPTGEQETQYF.

CDR3 nucleotides: TGTGCCAGCAGTTTAGAGGGCGGGAGATCCTACAATGAGCAGTTCTTC. It yields the protein CASSLEGGRSYNEQFF. This sequence joins TRBV27 and TRBJ2-1; TRBD2 matches at 7 bases. From germline, CDR1 is MNHEY and CDR2 SMNVEV (reference sequence). The V segment lost 2 bases and the J segment 1 base; nucleotides outside the gene matches: 5. The CDR3 extends over 16 amino acids.

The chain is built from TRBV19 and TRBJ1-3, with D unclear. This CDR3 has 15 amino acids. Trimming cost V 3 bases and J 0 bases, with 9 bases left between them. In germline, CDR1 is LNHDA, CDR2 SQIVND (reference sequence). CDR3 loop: CASSIPVGSGNTIYF. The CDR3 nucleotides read TGTGCCAGTAGTATCCCTGTCGGCTCTGGAAACACCATATATTTT.

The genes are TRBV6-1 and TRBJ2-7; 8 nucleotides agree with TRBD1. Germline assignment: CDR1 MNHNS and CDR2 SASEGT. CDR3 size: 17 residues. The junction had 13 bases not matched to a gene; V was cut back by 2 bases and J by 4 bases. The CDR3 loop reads CASSEPRRAGGAYEQYF. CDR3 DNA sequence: TGTGCCAGCAGTGAACCCCGGAGGGCAGGGGGCGCTTACGAGCAGTACTTC.

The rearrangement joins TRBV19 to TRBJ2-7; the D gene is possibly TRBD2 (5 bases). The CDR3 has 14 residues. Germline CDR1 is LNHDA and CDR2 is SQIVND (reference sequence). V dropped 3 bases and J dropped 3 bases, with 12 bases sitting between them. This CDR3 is CASSMAGGLYEQYF. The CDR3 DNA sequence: TGTGCCAGTAGTATGGCTGGAGGTCTCTACGAGCAGTACTTC.

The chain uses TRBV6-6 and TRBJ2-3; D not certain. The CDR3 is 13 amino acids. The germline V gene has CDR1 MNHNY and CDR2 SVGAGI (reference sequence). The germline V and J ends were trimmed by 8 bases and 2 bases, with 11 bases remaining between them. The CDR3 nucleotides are TGTGCCAGCGCCCGACACCACACAGATACGCAGTATTTT. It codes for CASARHHTDTQYF.

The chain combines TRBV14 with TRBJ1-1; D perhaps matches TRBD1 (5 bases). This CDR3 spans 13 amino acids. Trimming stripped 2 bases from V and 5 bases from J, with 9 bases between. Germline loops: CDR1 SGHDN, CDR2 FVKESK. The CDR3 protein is CASSQLRGTEAFF. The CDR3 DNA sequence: TGTGCCAGCAGCCAACTAAGGGGAACTGAAGCTTTCTTT.

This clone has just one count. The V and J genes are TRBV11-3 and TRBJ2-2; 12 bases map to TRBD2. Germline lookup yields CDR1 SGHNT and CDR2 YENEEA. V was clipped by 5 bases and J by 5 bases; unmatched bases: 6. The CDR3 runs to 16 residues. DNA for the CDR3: TGTGCCAGCAGCGACAGACTAGCGGGAGATACCGGGGAGCTGTTTTTT. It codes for CASSDRLAGDTGELFF.

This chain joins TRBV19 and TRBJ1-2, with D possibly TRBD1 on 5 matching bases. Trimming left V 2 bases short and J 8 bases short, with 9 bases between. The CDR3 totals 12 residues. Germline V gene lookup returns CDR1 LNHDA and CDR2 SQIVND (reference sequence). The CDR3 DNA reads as TGTGCCAGTAGTATACAGGGCTCGGGCTACACCTTC. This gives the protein CASSIQGSGYTF.

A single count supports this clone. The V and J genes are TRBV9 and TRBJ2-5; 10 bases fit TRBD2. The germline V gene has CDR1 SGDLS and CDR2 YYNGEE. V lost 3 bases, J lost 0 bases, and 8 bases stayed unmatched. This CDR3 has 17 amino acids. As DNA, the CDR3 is TGTGCCAGCAGCGCACCCCGTAGCGGGGGGTACCAAGAGACCCAGTACTTC. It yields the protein CASSAPRSGGYQETQYF.

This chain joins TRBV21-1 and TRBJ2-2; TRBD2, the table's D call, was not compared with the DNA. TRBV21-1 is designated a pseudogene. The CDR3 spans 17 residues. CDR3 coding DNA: TGTGCCAGCAGCAAAACTCCCTTATCTTTCCACACCGGGGAGCTGTTTTTT. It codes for CASSKTPLSFHTGELFF.

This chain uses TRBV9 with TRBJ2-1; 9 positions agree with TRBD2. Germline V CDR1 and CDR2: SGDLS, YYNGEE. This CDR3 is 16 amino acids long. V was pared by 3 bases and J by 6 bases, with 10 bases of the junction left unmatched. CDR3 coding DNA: TGTGCCAGCAGCGCCTCCGATCTAGCGGGACTCAATGAGCAGTTCTTC. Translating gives CASSASDLAGLNEQFF.

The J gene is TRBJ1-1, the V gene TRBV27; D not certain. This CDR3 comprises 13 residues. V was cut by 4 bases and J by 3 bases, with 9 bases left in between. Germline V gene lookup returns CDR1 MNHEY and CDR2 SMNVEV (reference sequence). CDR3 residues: CASSSVSYTEAFF. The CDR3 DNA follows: TGTGCCAGCAGTTCAGTTAGCTACACTGAAGCTTTCTTT.

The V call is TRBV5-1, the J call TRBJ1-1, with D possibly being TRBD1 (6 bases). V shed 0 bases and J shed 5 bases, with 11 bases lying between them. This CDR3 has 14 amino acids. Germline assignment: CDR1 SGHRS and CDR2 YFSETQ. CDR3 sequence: CASSLVRGGTEAFF. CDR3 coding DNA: TGCGCCAGCAGCTTGGTCAGGGGTGGGACTGAAGCTTTCTTT.

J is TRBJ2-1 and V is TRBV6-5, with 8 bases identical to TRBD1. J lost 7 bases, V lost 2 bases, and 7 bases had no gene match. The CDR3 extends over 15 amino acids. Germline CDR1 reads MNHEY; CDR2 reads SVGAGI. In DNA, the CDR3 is TGTGCCAGCAGTTACCCCGCAGGGGGCGGGAATGAGCAGTTCTTC. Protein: CASSYPAGGGNEQFF.

CDR3 loop: CASSPGQGGFREQYF. In DNA, the CDR3 is TGTGCCAGCAGTCCCGGACAGGGTGGGTTTCGCGAGCAGTACTTC. The V gene is TRBV27, the J gene TRBJ2-7, with 8 bases matching TRBD1. The CDR3 loop spans 15 amino acids. Germline V gene lookup returns CDR1 MNHEY and CDR2 SMNVEV (reference sequence). Trimming cost V 5 bases and J 6 bases; bases outside gene matches: 12.

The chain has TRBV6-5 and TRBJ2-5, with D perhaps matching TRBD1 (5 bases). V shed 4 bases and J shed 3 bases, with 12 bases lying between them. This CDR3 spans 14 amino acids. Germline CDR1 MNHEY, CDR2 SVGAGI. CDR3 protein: CASSSSRREETQYF. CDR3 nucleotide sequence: TGTGCCAGCAGTTCCTCGCGCAGGGAAGAGACCCAGTACTTC.

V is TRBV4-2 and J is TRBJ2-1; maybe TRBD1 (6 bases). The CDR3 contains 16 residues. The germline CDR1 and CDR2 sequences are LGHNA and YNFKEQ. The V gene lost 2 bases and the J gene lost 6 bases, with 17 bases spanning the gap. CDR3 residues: CASSQMVAGDGNEQFF. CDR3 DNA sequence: TGTGCCAGCAGCCAAATGGTGGCAGGGGACGGCAATGAGCAGTTCTTC.

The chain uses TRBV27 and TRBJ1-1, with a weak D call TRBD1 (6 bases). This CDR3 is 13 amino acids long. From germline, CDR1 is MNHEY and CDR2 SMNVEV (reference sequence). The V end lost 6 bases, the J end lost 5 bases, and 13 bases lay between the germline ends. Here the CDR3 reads CASSPSQGTEAFF. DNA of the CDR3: TGTGCCAGCAGCCCGTCACAGGGTACTGAAGCTTTCTTT.